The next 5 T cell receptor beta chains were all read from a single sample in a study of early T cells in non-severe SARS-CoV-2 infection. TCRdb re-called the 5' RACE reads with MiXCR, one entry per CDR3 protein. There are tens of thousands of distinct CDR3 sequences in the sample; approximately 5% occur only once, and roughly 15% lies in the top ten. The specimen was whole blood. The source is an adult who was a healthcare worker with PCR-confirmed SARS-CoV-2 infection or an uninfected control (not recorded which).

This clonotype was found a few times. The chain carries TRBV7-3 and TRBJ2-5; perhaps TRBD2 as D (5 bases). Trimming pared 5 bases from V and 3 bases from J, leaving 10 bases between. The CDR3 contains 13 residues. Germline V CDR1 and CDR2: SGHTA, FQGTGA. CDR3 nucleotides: TGTGCCAGCAGCACCGAAGCGGAAGAGACCCAGTACTTC. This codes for CASSTEAEETQYF.

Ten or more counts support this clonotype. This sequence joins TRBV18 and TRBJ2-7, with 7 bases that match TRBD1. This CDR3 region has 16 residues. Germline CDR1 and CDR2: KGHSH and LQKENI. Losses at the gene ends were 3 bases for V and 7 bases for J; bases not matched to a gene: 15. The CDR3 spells CASSPTRQGTPREQYF. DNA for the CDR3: TGTGCCAGCTCACCCACGAGACAGGGCACACCTAGGGAGCAGTACTTC.

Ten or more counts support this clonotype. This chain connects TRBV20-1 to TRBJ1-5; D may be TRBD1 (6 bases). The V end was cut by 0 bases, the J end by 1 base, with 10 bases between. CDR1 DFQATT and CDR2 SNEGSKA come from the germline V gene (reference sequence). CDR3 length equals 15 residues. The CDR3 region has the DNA TGCAGTGCTAGAGAAGGTCAGGGGAGCAATCAGCCCCAGCATTTT. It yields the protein CSAREGQGSNQPQHF.

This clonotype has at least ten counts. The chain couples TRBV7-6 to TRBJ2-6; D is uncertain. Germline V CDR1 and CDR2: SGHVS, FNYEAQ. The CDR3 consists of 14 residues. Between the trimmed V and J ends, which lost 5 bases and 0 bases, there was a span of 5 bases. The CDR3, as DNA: TGTGCCAGCAGCCAGAACTCTGGGGCCAACGTCCTGACTTTC. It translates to CASSQNSGANVLTF.

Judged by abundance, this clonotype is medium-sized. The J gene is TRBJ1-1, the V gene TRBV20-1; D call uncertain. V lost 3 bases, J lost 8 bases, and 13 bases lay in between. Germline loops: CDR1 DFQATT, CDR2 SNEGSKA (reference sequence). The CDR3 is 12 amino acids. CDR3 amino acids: CSASWTGREAFF. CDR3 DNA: TGCAGTGCTAGTTGGACGGGGAGGGAAGCTTTCTTT.